This T cell receptor beta chain was obtained from a study of blood T cell repertoires in COVID-19. For the study at large: T cells, B-cell-depleted T cells, or PBMCs supplied cDNA or gDNA.

In the original processing: Reference gene primer amplification gave nucleated cell count estimates. Data came from immunoSEQ multiplex PCR; TCRdb stores just in-frame clones and leaves some out. V and J calls and clone size are as listed in that table; D and trimming were resolved from the DNA. The sample consists of approximately 200,000 clones, roughly nine tenths of them appearing once. Germline values: CDR1 SNHLY, CDR2 FYNNEI. CDR3 length: 11 residues. V was shortened by 6 bases and J by 4 bases, with 7 bases between the two germline ends. The clonotype comes from a woman in her 30s with active or convalescent COVID-19. Sequences were obtained from peripheral blood. J is TRBJ2-7 and V is TRBV2; D call uncertain. In DNA, the CDR3 is TGTGCCAGCAGCCCACAGTACGAGCAGTACTTC. The encoded protein is CASSPQYEQYF.